Detailed here is one TCR beta chain. What it binds is unknown. Other DNA variants within this sample encode the same CDR3. Subsets obtained from CD4+ cells comprised CD45RA+ naive and CD45RA-negative memory cells. Each replicate PCR on the sorted subsets used about 220 ng DNA (around 30,000 T cell genomes). Generated by immunoSEQ multiplex PCR, the TCRdb table keeps only in-frame clones and is missing some. The sample holds about 980,000 clones, less than 85% seen once. There are 13 residues in the CDR3. V dropped 1 base and J dropped 4 bases, with 8 bases sitting between them. The V gene's germline CDR1 is SGHTA and CDR2 FQGNSA. The sample originates from a study of shared clonotypes between healthy human individuals. Study-level points and caveats: The naive CD4 repertoires of a few donors were compared, and around 5% of clonotypes were shared.

This rearrangement joins TRBV7-2 to TRBJ2-7; no clear D gene. The sample comprised memory CD4+ T cells sorted from blood. Subset meaning: CD45RA-negative fraction. The TCR comes from a man aged 18 to 29 in good health. CDR3 DNA sequence: TGTGCCAGCAGCTTAGGGGCAATTTACGAGCAGTACTTC. This encodes CASSLGAIYEQYF.